This TCR beta chain was sequenced for a study of CD8 T cells in ankylosing spondylitis. In germline, CDR1 is ENHRY, CDR2 SYGVKD. Trimming at V came to 10 bases and at J to 4 bases, leaving 11 bases not matched to a gene. The CDR3 has 15 amino acids. MiXCR was run by TCRdb on the 5' RACE reads, yielding one entry per CDR3 protein. This table holds a few hundred thousand distinct CDR3 sequences, around 21% found once. This clonotype has more than one count but fewer than ten. What was sequenced was blood, either unsorted or a sorted T cell fraction (not recorded which). The rearrangement uses TRBV10-3 and TRBJ1-5; TRBD1 agrees at 9 bases. The TCR sequence derives from a female donor with ankylosing spondylitis or in good health (not recorded which). The CDR3 DNA follows: TGTGCCACCCAAACAGGGACAGGGTCTAATCAGCCCCAGCATTTT. Its translation is CATQTGTGSNQPQHF.